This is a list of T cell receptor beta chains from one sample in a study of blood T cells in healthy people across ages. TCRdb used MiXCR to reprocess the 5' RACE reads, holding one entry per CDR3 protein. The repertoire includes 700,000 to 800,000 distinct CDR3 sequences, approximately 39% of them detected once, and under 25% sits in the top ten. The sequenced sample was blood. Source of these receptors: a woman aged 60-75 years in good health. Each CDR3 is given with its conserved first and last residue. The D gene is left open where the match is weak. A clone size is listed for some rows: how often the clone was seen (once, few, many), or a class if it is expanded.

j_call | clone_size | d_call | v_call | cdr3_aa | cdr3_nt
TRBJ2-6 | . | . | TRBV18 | CASSSKFEAVGNSGANVLTF | TGTGCCAGCTCATCAAAGTTTGAAGCGGTCGGAAACTCTGGGGCCAACGTCCTGACTTTC
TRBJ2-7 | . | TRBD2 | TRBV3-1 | CANSPTGRVYEQYF | TGTGCCAACAGCCCCACGGGGAGGGTGTACGAGCAGTACTTC
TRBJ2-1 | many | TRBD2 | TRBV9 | CARRPGLAVNEQFF | TGTGCCAGACGACCGGGACTAGCGGTCAATGAGCAGTTCTTC
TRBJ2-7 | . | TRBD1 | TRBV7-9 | CASNPRQQGMREQYF | TGTGCCAGCAACCCCCGGCAACAGGGGATGCGCGAGCAGTACTTC
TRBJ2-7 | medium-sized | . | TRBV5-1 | CASSSPPGGPYEQYF | TGCGCCAGCAGTTCCCCCCCCGGGGGCCCCTACGAGCAGTACTTC
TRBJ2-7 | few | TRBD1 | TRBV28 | CASIGTVAYEQYF | TGTGCCAGCATTGGGACAGTAGCGTACGAGCAGTACTTC
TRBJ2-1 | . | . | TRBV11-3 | CASSSQLGGEQFF | TGTGCCAGCAGCTCCCAGTTGGGGGGTGAGCAGTTCTTC
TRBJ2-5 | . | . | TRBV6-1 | CASSGQGGVQETQYF | TGTGCCAGCAGTGGGCAGGGGGGTGTCCAAGAGACCCAGTACTTC
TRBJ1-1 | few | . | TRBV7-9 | CASVHWDTEAFF | TGTGCCAGCGTGCATTGGGACACTGAAGCTTTCTTT
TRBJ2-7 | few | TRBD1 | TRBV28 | CASSYPTGQTYEQYF | TGTGCCAGCAGTTACCCGACAGGGCAAACCTACGAGCAGTACTTC
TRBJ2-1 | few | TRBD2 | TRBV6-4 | CASVTSGACDEQFF | TGTGCCAGCGTAACTAGCGGGGCCTGCGATGAGCAGTTCTTC
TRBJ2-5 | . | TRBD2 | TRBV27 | CASSRGLAAQRTQYF | TGTGCCAGCAGCCGAGGACTAGCCGCCCAGAGGACCCAGTACTTC
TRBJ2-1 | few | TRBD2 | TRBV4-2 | CASRPLADSYNEQFF | TGTGCCAGCAGACCCCTAGCGGATTCCTACAATGAGCAGTTCTTC
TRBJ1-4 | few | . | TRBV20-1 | CSARDPGRAFEFF | TGCAGTGCTAGAGATCCGGGGAGGGCGTTTGAGTTTTTT
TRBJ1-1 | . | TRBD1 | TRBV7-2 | CASSLATGAGRAFF | TGTGCCAGCAGCTTAGCGACAGGGGCAGGTAGAGCTTTCTTT
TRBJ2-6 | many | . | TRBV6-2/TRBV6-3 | CASITAGSGANVLTF | TGTGCCAGCATTACCGCCGGTTCTGGGGCCAACGTCCTGACTTTC
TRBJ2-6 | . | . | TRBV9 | CASTQTGNSGANVLTF | TGTGCCAGTACTCAGACGGGGAACTCTGGGGCCAACGTCCTGACTTTC
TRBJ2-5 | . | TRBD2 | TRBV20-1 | CSARDPASGTYNEQYF | TGCAGTGCTAGAGATCCGGCTAGCGGAACCTACAATGAGCAGTACTTC
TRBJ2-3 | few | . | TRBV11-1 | CASSLLVGSIDTQYF | TGTGCCAGCAGCTTACTTGTAGGGAGTATAGATACGCAGTATTTT
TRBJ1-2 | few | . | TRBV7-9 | CASSLSATNYGYTF | TGTGCCAGCAGCTTATCCGCCACTAACTATGGCTACACCTTC
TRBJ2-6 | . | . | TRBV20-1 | CSASSTSSGANVLTF | TGCAGTGCTTCATCGACTAGCTCTGGGGCCAACGTCCTGACTTTC
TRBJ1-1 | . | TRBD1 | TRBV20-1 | CSALTGRDTEAFF | TGCAGTGCCCTGACAGGGAGGGACACTGAAGCTTTCTTT
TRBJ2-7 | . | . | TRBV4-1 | CASSHPLGGIHEQYF | TGCGCCAGCAGCCATCCCTTAGGGGGGATCCACGAGCAGTACTTC
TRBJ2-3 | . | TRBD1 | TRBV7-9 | CASSVTRDRGPHTDTQYF | TGTGCCAGCAGCGTAACCCGGGACAGGGGGCCCCACACAGATACGCAGTATTTT
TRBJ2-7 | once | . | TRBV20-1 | CSARVAGVNEQYF | TGCAGTGCTAGAGTGGCAGGGGTAAATGAGCAGTACTTC
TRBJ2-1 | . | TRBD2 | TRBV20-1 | CSAQEREGHNEQFF | TGCAGTGCTCAGGAGCGGGAGGGCCACAATGAGCAGTTCTTC
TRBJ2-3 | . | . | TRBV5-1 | CASSLEWTEADTQYF | TGCGCCAGCAGCTTAGAATGGACAGAGGCAGATACGCAGTATTTT
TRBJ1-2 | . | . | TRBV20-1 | CSARDWGSGYTF | TGCAGTGCTAGAGACTGGGGTTCCGGTTACACCTTC